This T cell receptor beta chain stems from a study of CD4 T cells in relation to SARS-CoV-2 and coronaviruses. Background on the study: TCR beta CDR3s were sequenced after 10-day antigen culture of PBMCs. Shared crossreactive spike epitopes were mapped to their HLA restriction.

A word on this clone: Its specificity is unknown.

CD4+ T cells from unexposed donors were obtained before the COVID-19 pandemic (2011-2018). The cells were cultured for around ten days before CD4+ T cells were isolated. General study findings and limits: Around 60% of donors had memory CD4+ clonotypes crossrecognizing SARS-CoV-2 and common cold coronavirus spike.

The table came from immunoSEQ multiplex PCR; TCRdb's copy has only in-frame clones and leaves some out. This sample has tens of thousands of clones; over 70% occur once, and the top ten carry over 9%. The CDR3 extends over 16 amino acids. Germline values: CDR1 SSHAT, CDR2 FNYEAQ (reference sequence). The V and J ends lost 1 base and 4 bases, in that order; junction bases with no gene match: 5. The origin of this receptor is a human donor in good health. The sequenced material came from CD4+ T cells from PBMCs, cultured in vitro. V and J are TRBV7-7 and TRBJ2-2; 8 nucleotides match TRBD2. CDR3 in DNA: TGTGCCAGCAGCTTAGGATTAGCGGGACCCACCGGGGAGCTGTTTTTT. It is translated as CASSLGLAGPTGELFF.